Reported below is one T cell receptor (beta chain). What it binds is not known. The time point was: pretreatment peripheral blood. The patients' disease, urothelial carcinoma, was locally advanced or metastatic. Pretreatment and on-treatment blood mononuclear cell samples were taken, totaling between 1 and 8 time points per patient. The data derive from a study of PD-L1 blockade in urothelial cancer. The overall study: After treatment start, blood was analyzed at 3 weeks (second dose) and at 6 weeks.

The protocol was immunoSEQ multiplex PCR, while the TCRdb copy is restricted to in-frame clones and leaves out a portion. The sample has around 92,000 clones, roughly nine tenths seen once. V shed 6 bases, J shed 3 bases, and the junction held 7 bases outside the gene matches. Germline assignment: CDR1 MNHEY and CDR2 SMNVEV (reference sequence). The CDR3 consists of 16 residues. Notes on the study in general: Stronger expansion of tumor-associated clones in blood at 3 weeks distinguished durable-benefit patients.

The specimen comprised PBMCs, sampled around atezolizumab (anti-PD-L1) treatment. This receptor was obtained from a woman aged 80 or over with urothelial cancer. The chain recombines TRBV27 with TRBJ2-2, with 10 nucleotides matching TRBD2. The CDR3 loop is CASRLAGAGHTGELFF. The CDR3 bases are TGTGCCAGCAGGCTAGCGGGAGCGGGGCACACCGGGGAGCTGTTTTTT.